These T cell receptor beta chains were read from a single sample in a study of blood T cell repertoires in COVID-19. Sequencing was performed with immunoSEQ multiplex PCR; in TCRdb, only in-frame clones are kept and a portion is missing. The sample lists fewer than 90,000 clones, nearly 80% occurring once. Sequencing was carried out using peripheral blood. Receptors were obtained from a man between 65 and 79 years old with COVID-19, enrolled during active disease. The conserved cysteine and the conserved F or W are not part of the CDR3 here. D genes are given only for firm matches. Rows give clone size only sometimes, using once, few, many, or a class for an expanded clone.

TRBJ2-5	TRBV4-2	TRBD2	NA	ASSPSGGVQETQY
TRBJ2-2	TRBV19	NA	NA	ASQGPANTGELF
TRBJ2-7	TRBV9	NA	few	ASSRTTGSTYEQY
TRBJ1-3	TRBV18	NA	NA	ASSPPYSGNTIY
TRBJ1-3	TRBV5-5	NA	NA	ASSLYTFSGNTIY
TRBJ1-2	TRBV7-9	TRBD1	NA	ASSFDGTGDNYGYT
TRBJ2-5	TRBV5-1	NA	NA	ASSLEGERAKTQY
TRBJ1-2	TRBV7-9	NA	NA	ASSLDADSYGYT
TRBJ1-2	TRBV4-1	NA	NA	ASSQVGVNYGYT
TRBJ1-6	TRBV11-2	TRBD1	NA	ASSSQTGTEYSPLH
TRBJ1-2	TRBV5-1	NA	NA	ASGTGAPTNYGYT
TRBJ2-7	TRBV28	NA	NA	ASARGSNEQY
TRBJ2-1	TRBV5-4	TRBD2	NA	ASRGLAGAPPNEQF
TRBJ1-1	TRBV6-6	NA	NA	ASSTYETEAF
TRBJ2-5	TRBV24-1	NA	few	ATSDSRRGQETQY
TRBJ1-1	TRBV11-3	TRBD1	NA	ASSSSQGGTEAF
TRBJ1-2	TRBV29-1	NA	NA	SVALSPGYT
TRBJ2-3	TRBV7-2	TRBD1	NA	ASSSVGTGRTDTQY
TRBJ2-5	TRBV28	TRBD2	few	ASRGVLASGQETQY
TRBJ2-1	TRBV13	NA	NA	ASSLGTVDEQF
TRBJ1-2	TRBV25-1	NA	NA	ASSEYRGYGYT
TRBJ2-3	TRBV5-1	NA	NA	ASSPLAESTDTQY
TRBJ1-2	TRBV7-9	TRBD1	few	ASSLTGDREGGYT
TRBJ1-2	TRBV28	TRBD1	NA	ATGTGNRANYGYT
TRBJ1-4	TRBV7-9	NA	NA	ASSLGDRENEKLF
TRBJ1-5	TRBV6-1	NA	NA	ASSEAGNRNQPQH
TRBJ1-4	TRBV29-1	NA	NA	SVVSSGGEKLF
TRBJ1-1	TRBV10-3	TRBD1	NA	AISEQQGAAEAF
TRBJ2-3	TRBV5-6	TRBD2	once	ASSLGAGGRTDTQY
TRBJ2-5	TRBV19	TRBD2	NA	ASSSTSGGLLQETQY
TRBJ2-1	TRBV7-9	TRBD2	NA	ASSPGGTSSYNEQF
TRBJ2-7	TRBV7-9	TRBD1	NA	ASSLAAGGYEQY
TRBJ1-2	TRBV7-2	NA	NA	ASIQPGQSYGYT
TRBJ1-5	TRBV28	TRBD1	once	ASRAPRGAGNQPQH
TRBJ2-1	TRBV7-9	TRBD2	many	ASSQIFSLGTSDNEQF
TRBJ1-6	TRBV4-3	NA	few	ASSQDAEEYNSPLH
TRBJ2-1	TRBV6-5	TRBD1	NA	ASSFAAGQGAVEQF
TRBJ1-2	TRBV25-1	NA	NA	ASSETGGRDGYT
TRBJ2-1	TRBV3-1/TRBV3-2	TRBD2	NA	ASSHAQRGVLYNEQF
TRBJ2-5	TRBV7-2	NA	once	ASSPSVGVTQY
TRBJ2-5	TRBV7-2	NA	NA	ASTARGFGQETQY
TRBJ1-2	TRBV5-6	TRBD1	NA	ASSSTGRGRGNYGYT
TRBJ1-3	TRBV6-5	NA	NA	ASSYSPRGRGNTIY
TRBJ1-2	TRBV6-5	TRBD1	NA	ASRPGQGSGYT
TRBJ1-1	TRBV27	TRBD1	NA	ASSLDRVRSMGTEAF
TRBJ1-2	TRBV10-3	NA	NA	AISEQGQGDYT
TRBJ1-2	TRBV5-6	TRBD1	few	ASSLTGGLDYGYT
TRBJ1-4	TRBV6-6	TRBD1	NA	ASSSWTGEKLF
TRBJ2-5	TRBV12-3/TRBV12-4	NA	NA	ASSQGSQTQY
TRBJ1-1	TRBV28	TRBD1	NA	ASRLGDRGFYTEAF
TRBJ2-7	TRBV9	NA	NA	ASSVAPQGSYEQY
TRBJ1-5	TRBV27	NA	few	ASSRDSGGQPQH
TRBJ1-5	TRBV6-6	TRBD1	NA	ASTRRTGEGAQH